This TCR beta chain was identified during a study of cytomegalovirus exposure and HLA in healthy donors. General study results and limits: Roughly 170 TCR beta chains were listed as cytomegalovirus-associated.

V was pared by 6 bases and J by 6 bases, with 3 bases of the junction left unmatched. The CDR3 is 12 amino acids. The germline V gene encodes CDR1 SNHLY and CDR2 FYNNEI. Donors were drawn from the approximately 120-subject validation cohort, separate from the approximately 680-subject first cohort. Concerning this clone: Its specificity is unknown.

The assay was immunoSEQ multiplex PCR, and TCRdb's table has in-frame clones only and misses some. This table has about 120,000 clones, roughly 82% appearing once. The origin of this receptor is a man in his late teens or twenties in good health and CMV-seronegative. The rearrangement joins TRBV2 to TRBJ2-3, with 7 nucleotides matching TRBD2. The specimen was PBMCs. The chain's CDR3 is CASRGGWDTQYF. The CDR3 DNA reads TGTGCCAGCAGGGGGGGGTGGGATACGCAGTATTTT.